These T cell receptor beta chains were read from a single sample in a study of cytomegalovirus exposure and HLA in healthy donors. Data came from immunoSEQ multiplex PCR; TCRdb stores just in-frame clones and leaves some out. This table has 150,000 to 160,000 clones, around 84% appearing once. Sequenced input: PBMCs. These receptor sequences come from a woman in her forties in good health and CMV-seropositive. Both conserved end residues are part of each CDR3. The order of the fields is V gene, J gene, D gene, CDR3 DNA, CDR3 protein. D genes are given only for firm matches.

>TRBV15|TRBJ2-1|-
TGTGCCACCAGCCCCAAGAACACAGGGTCGCATGAGCAGTTCTTC
CATSPKNTGSHEQFF
>TRBV2|TRBJ1-5|TRBD1
TGTGCCAGCAGTGCGGGTTTGGGACAGGGGACTCAGCCCCAGCATTTT
CASSAGLGQGTQPQHF
>TRBV5-4|TRBJ2-3|TRBD1
TGTGCCAGCAGCCATCACAGGGGGTCCACAGATACGCAGTATTTT
CASSHHRGSTDTQYF
>TRBV19|TRBJ2-5|TRBD2
TGTGCCAGTAGTGATGGGGTAGCGGGAGGTAGGGCGGAGACCCAGTACTTC
CASSDGVAGGRAETQYF
>TRBV9|TRBJ2-2|TRBD2
TGTGCCAGCAGCGTAGGAGGGAGGGCGAACACCGGGGAGCTGTTTTTT
CASSVGGRANTGELFF
>TRBV2|TRBJ2-3|TRBD2
TGTGCCAGCAGTGAACGGCGTCGACTAGCGGGAAACACAGATACGCAGTATTTT
CASSERRRLAGNTDTQYF
>TRBV12-5|TRBJ2-1|-
TGTGCTAGTGGTTTGGTACCGAATCAGGGAAGGGGAGGCAATGAGCAGTTCTTC
CASGLVPNQGRGGNEQFF
>TRBV12-5|TRBJ2-1|TRBD1
TGTGCTAGTGGTTTGGGACAGGGTTTCAATGAGCAGTTCTTC
CASGLGQGFNEQFF
>TRBV9|TRBJ2-1|-
TGTGCCAGCAGCGTAGCCGTTGGGACTGTCCGTGAGCAGTTCTTC
CASSVAVGTVREQFF
>TRBV30|TRBJ1-1|-
TGTGCCTGGAGTTTGGGACACAGAAACACTGAAGCTTTCTTT
CAWSLGHRNTEAFF
>TRBV2|TRBJ2-4|-
TGTGCCAGCAGTGTAGGACTCACCGTAGCCAAAAACATTCAGTACTTC
CASSVGLTVAKNIQYF
>TRBV13|TRBJ2-1|TRBD2
TGTGCCAGCAGAAGGACTAGCGGGAACCCATCCAATGAGCAGTTCTTC
CASRRTSGNPSNEQFF
>TRBV29-1|TRBJ1-5|-
TGCAGCGTCACCCAGGGGCTCTTCCCCAATCAGCCCCAGCATTTT
CSVTQGLFPNQPQHF
>TRBV29-1|TRBJ2-2|-
TGCAGCGTCAGGACACGAAGGAACACCGGGGAGCTGTTTTTT
CSVRTRRNTGELFF
>TRBV6-6|TRBJ1-5|-
TGTGCCAGCAGTCCCGCCGGGGGTTCGGCTCAGCCCCAGCATTTT
CASSPAGGSAQPQHF
>TRBV5-1|TRBJ1-1|-
TGCGCCAGCAGCTTGGAAAGGGGCAACACTGAAGCTTTCTTT
CASSLERGNTEAFF